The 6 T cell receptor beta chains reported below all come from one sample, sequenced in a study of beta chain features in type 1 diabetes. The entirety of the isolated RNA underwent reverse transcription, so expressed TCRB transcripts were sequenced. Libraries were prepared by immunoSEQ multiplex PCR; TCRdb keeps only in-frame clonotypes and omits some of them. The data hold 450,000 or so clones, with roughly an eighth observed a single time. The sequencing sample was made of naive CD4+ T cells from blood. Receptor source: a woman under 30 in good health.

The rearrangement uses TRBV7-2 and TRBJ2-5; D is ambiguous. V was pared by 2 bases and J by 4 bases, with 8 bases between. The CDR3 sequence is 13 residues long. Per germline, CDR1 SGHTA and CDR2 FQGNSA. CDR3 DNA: TGTGCCAGCAGCTTACCCCCCTCAGAGACCCAGTACTTC. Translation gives CASSLPPSETQYF.

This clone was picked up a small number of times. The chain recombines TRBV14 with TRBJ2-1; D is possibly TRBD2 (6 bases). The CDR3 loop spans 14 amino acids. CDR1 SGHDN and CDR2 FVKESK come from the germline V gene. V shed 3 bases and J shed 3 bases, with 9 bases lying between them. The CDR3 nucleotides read TGTGCCAGCAGCCAGAGACTAGACTACAATGAGCAGTTCTTC. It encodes CASSQRLDYNEQFF.

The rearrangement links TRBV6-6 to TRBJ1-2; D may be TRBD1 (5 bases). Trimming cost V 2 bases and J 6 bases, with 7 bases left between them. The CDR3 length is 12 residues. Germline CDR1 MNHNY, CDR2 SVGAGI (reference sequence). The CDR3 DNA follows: TGTGCCAGCAGTTACGGGACGGATGGCTACACCTTC. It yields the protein CASSYGTDGYTF.

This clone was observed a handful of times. The CDR3 reads CASSFAGQGYEQYV. CDR3 DNA: TGTGCCAGCAGCTTTGCAGGACAGGGCTACGAGCAGTACGTC. This chain uses TRBV7-8 with TRBJ2-7; 8 bases match TRBD1. The CDR3 has 14 amino acids. J was trimmed by 3 bases and V by 3 bases; bases with no gene match: 4. The germline gives CDR1 SGHVS, CDR2 FQNEAQ.

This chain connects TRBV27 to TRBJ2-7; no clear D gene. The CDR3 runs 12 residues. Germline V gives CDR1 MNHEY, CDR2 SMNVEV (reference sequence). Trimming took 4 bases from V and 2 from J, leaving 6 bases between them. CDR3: CASSSLAYEQYV. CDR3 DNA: TGTGCCAGCAGTTCTCTGGCCTACGAGCAGTACGTC.

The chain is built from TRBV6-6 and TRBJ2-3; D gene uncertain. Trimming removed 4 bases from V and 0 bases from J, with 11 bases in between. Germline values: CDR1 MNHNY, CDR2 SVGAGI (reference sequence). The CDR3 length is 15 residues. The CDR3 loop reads CASSFDRASTDTQYF. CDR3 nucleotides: TGTGCCAGCAGTTTCGACCGGGCTAGCACAGATACGCAGTATTTT.